These T cell receptor beta chains were read from a single sample in a study of OX40 agonist ivuxolimab in advanced cancers. Measured with immunoSEQ multiplex PCR; TCRdb has only the in-frame clones, and not every one. The data hold roughly 25,000 clones, with 73% observed a single time. The material sequenced was CD4+ or CD8+ T cells sorted from blood, taken in a trial of the OX40 agonist ivuxolimab. Receptors originate from an adult with an advanced solid tumor such as melanoma, head and neck, liver or kidney cancer. The CDR3 runs from the conserved cysteine through the conserved F or W. The D gene is left open where the match is weak. Only some rows state a clone size, as once, few, many or a class for expanded clones.

J | D | size | V | CDR3 | DNA
TRBJ1-2 | . | . | TRBV11-1 | CASSLGGGYGYTF | TGTGCCAGCAGCTTAGGGGGTGGATATGGCTACACCTTC
TRBJ2-7 | TRBD2 | . | TRBV11-3 | CASSRSGGPAYEQYF | TGTGCCAGCAGCCGAAGCGGGGGGCCCGCCTACGAGCAGTACTTC
TRBJ2-2 | . | . | TRBV7-2 | CASSLVYIAGELFF | TGTGCCAGCAGCTTAGTATATATTGCCGGGGAGCTGTTTTTT
TRBJ2-3 | . | . | TRBV7-9 | CASSFSPDTQYF | TGTGCCAGCAGCTTTTCCCCAGATACGCAGTATTTT
TRBJ2-5 | . | . | TRBV7-9 | CASSSPRDPIQETQYF | TGTGCCAGCAGCTCCCCCCGGGACCCTATACAAGAGACCCAGTACTTC
TRBJ2-7 | . | . | TRBV6-1 | CASSEFEQISSYEQYF | TGTGCCAGCAGTGAATTCGAACAGATTAGCTCCTACGAGCAGTACTTC
TRBJ2-7 | . | few | TRBV11-3 | CASSGMAGTWGDEQYF | TGTGCCAGCAGTGGGATGGCGGGGACGTGGGGGGACGAGCAGTACTTC
TRBJ2-7 | TRBD1 | . | TRBV15 | CATSTSGQLDNEQYF | TGTGCCACCAGCACCTCGGGACAGTTAGACAACGAGCAGTACTTC
TRBJ2-3 | . | once | TRBV9 | CASSVAWLGGNDTQYF | TGTGCCAGCAGCGTAGCATGGTTGGGCGGGAATGATACGCAGTATTTT
TRBJ2-7 | . | . | TRBV7-9 | CASSLLEEQYF | TGTGCCAGCAGCTTGCTGGAAGAGCAGTACTTC
TRBJ1-5 | . | . | TRBV6-1 | CASSDSPDNNQPQHF | TGTGCCAGCAGTGATTCCCCAGACAACAATCAGCCCCAGCATTTT
TRBJ2-7 | TRBD1 | . | TRBV9 | CASSVTGEEEQYF | TGTGCCAGCAGCGTGACAGGGGAGGAGGAGCAGTACTTC
TRBJ1-6 | TRBD1 | few | TRBV6-6 | CATMGGLGQLVF | TGTGCCACCATGGGGGGATTGGGACAGTTGGTCTTT
TRBJ1-2 | . | . | TRBV5-4 | CASSLGSAGGYTF | TGTGCCAGCAGCTTGGGGTCCGCCGGTGGCTACACCTTC
TRBJ2-7 | . | . | TRBV6-5 | CASSMGSRLYEQYF | TGTGCCAGCTCTATGGGGTCCAGACTTTACGAGCAGTACTTC
TRBJ2-7 | . | . | TRBV6-5 | CASSVVQGVHEQYF | TGTGCCAGCAGTGTCGTACAGGGAGTACACGAGCAGTACTTC
TRBJ1-5 | . | . | TRBV11-3 | CASSSHGRSNQPQHF | TGTGCCAGCAGCTCCCATGGGAGAAGCAATCAGCCCCAGCATTTT
TRBJ1-5 | . | medium-sized | TRBV5-1 | CASSSEAGNQPQHF | TGCGCCAGCAGCTCCGAGGCGGGCAATCAGCCCCAGCATTTT
TRBJ1-5 | TRBD1 | . | TRBV30 | CAWSPGQGANQPQHF | TGTGCCTGGAGCCCAGGCCAGGGGGCAAATCAGCCCCAGCATTTT
TRBJ2-7 | TRBD1 | . | TRBV27 | CASTIYSGQGYEQYF | TGTGCCAGCACCATTTATTCAGGACAGGGCTACGAGCAGTACTTC
TRBJ1-2 | TRBD1 | . | TRBV7-2 | CASSLDRGGYGYTF | TGTGCCAGCAGCTTGGACAGGGGGGGCTATGGCTACACCTTC
TRBJ2-5 | TRBD1 | . | TRBV19 | CASRRQGTETQYF | TGTGCCAGTAGACGACAGGGGACGGAGACCCAGTACTTC
TRBJ2-7 | TRBD1 | . | TRBV2 | CASSNTDRVPYEQYF | TGTGCCAGTTCGAACACGGACAGGGTCCCCTACGAGCAGTACTTC
TRBJ2-5 | TRBD2 | . | TRBV7-9 | CASLPSGQETQYF | TGTGCCAGCCTTCCTAGCGGGCAAGAGACCCAGTACTTC
TRBJ1-1 | . | few | TRBV6-5 | CASKPGQNTEAFF | TGTGCCAGCAAGCCGGGACAGAACACTGAAGCTTTCTTT
TRBJ2-3 | . | . | TRBV5-1 | CASSFLGLNTKDTQYF | TGCGCCAGCAGCTTCCTGGGACTGAATACCAAAGATACGCAGTATTTT
TRBJ1-2 | TRBD1 | . | TRBV7-2 | CASSANRNQGANYGYTF | TGTGCCAGCAGCGCCAACCGAAACCAGGGGGCAAACTATGGCTACACCTTC
TRBJ2-7 | . | . | TRBV9 | CASSQGPLDGGRSYEQYF | TGTGCCAGCAGCCAAGGCCCGCTGGACGGAGGACGCTCCTACGAGCAGTACTTC
TRBJ2-1 | . | . | TRBV11-2 | CASSHNEQFF | TGTGCCAGCAGCCACAATGAGCAGTTCTTC
TRBJ2-1 | TRBD1 | . | TRBV28 | CASSLRTGYNEQFF | TGTGCCAGCAGTTTAAGGACAGGGTACAATGAGCAGTTCTTC
TRBJ2-5 | . | . | TRBV19 | CASSRSGWAQETQYF | TGTGCCAGTAGCAGATCAGGGTGGGCCCAAGAGACCCAGTACTTC
TRBJ1-1 | . | . | TRBV30 | CAWSVRTVEAFF | TGTGCCTGGAGTGTAAGAACGGTTGAAGCTTTCTTT
TRBJ1-1 | . | . | TRBV19 | CASSIPGSRRTEAFF | TGTGCCAGTAGTATACCGGGATCACGAAGGACTGAAGCTTTCTTT
TRBJ1-4 | TRBD1 | . | TRBV7-9 | CASSPGTGGAGNEKLFF | TGTGCCAGCAGCCCTGGGACAGGGGGCGCCGGTAATGAAAAACTGTTTTTT
TRBJ1-3 | . | once | TRBV11-2 | CASSLSNWGSGNTIYF | TGTGCCAGCAGCTTAAGTAACTGGGGGTCTGGAAACACCATATATTTT
TRBJ1-1 | . | once | TRBV27 | CASSVSPEPENTEAFF | TGTGCCAGCAGTGTCAGCCCGGAGCCAGAGAACACTGAAGCTTTCTTT
TRBJ2-2 | TRBD1 | . | TRBV4-1 | CASSQVTGYTGELFF | TGCGCCAGCAGCCAAGTGACAGGGTACACCGGGGAGCTGTTTTTT
TRBJ1-2 | . | medium-sized | TRBV7-3 | CASSPAPGSYGYTF | TGTGCCAGCAGTCCGGCCCCGGGTTCCTATGGCTACACCTTC
TRBJ2-1 | . | few | TRBV25-1 | CASSYGGLWDEQFF | TGTGCCAGCAGCTACGGGGGGCTCTGGGATGAGCAGTTCTTC
TRBJ2-7 | . | . | TRBV11-2 | CASSIGTPQYF | TGTGCCAGCAGCATCGGGACACCGCAGTACTTC
TRBJ2-5 | . | . | TRBV4-3 | CASSQDRDQQETQYF | TGCGCCAGCAGCCAAGACAGAGATCAACAAGAGACCCAGTACTTC
TRBJ1-3 | . | . | TRBV19 | CASTLDGASGNTIYF | TGTGCCAGTACCTTAGACGGCGCCTCTGGAAACACCATATATTTT
TRBJ1-2 | . | . | TRBV21-1 | CASSKCWTGCYGYTF | TGTGCCAGCAGCAAATGCTGGACAGGCTGCTATGGCTACACCTTC
TRBJ2-5 | TRBD2 | once | TRBV27 | CASSSTSVQETQYF | TGTGCCAGCAGTTCGACTAGCGTCCAAGAGACCCAGTACTTC
TRBJ2-1 | . | once | TRBV27 | CASRRASEQFF | TGTGCCAGCAGACGGGCGTCTGAGCAGTTCTTC
TRBJ2-2 | TRBD1 | . | TRBV7-6 | CASRRNRGNTGELFF | TGTGCCAGCAGGAGGAACAGGGGTAACACCGGGGAGCTGTTTTTT
TRBJ1-1 | . | . | TRBV11-3 | CASAPRYPNTEAFF | TGTGCCAGTGCACCCAGGTACCCCAACACTGAAGCTTTCTTT
TRBJ2-7 | TRBD1 | . | TRBV9 | CASGQGYEQYF | TGTGCCAGCGGACAGGGCTACGAGCAGTACTTC
TRBJ2-7 | . | . | TRBV11-2 | CASSLTSAPTYEQYF | TGTGCCAGCAGCTTAACGTCGGCGCCCACCTACGAGCAGTACTTC
TRBJ2-7 | TRBD1 | few | TRBV27 | CASSPGTGGHEQYF | TGTGCCAGCAGTCCCGGGACAGGGGGCCACGAGCAGTACTTC
TRBJ2-5 | . | . | TRBV7-9 | CASSPGPLETQYF | TGTGCCAGCAGCCCAGGGCCGTTAGAGACCCAGTACTTC